These 5 T cell receptor beta chains were all obtained from the same sample, sequenced in a study of cytomegalovirus exposure and HLA in healthy donors. Use of 60 Vbeta and 13 Jbeta primers characterized the PCR. The assay was immunoSEQ multiplex PCR, and TCRdb's table has in-frame clones only and misses some. The sample yields around 130,000 clones, around 81% seen once. The sequenced material came from PBMCs. The receptors shown here come from a woman in her thirties or forties in good health and CMV-seronegative.

V gene TRBV30 combines with J gene TRBJ1-5, with TRBD1 as a possible D gene (6 bases). In germline, CDR1 is GTSNPN, CDR2 SVGIG (reference sequence). The length of the CDR3 is 14 residues. V was trimmed by 0 bases and J by 2 bases, leaving 8 bases between them. CDR3 nucleotides: TGTGCCTGGAGTGTACAGGGCGGCAATCAGCCCCAGCATTTT. Amino acid sequence: CAWSVQGGNQPQHF.

The CDR3 is CASSQPRSPYEQYF. CDR3 DNA: TGTGCCAGCAGCCAACCGAGGAGCCCCTACGAGCAGTACTTC. The chain is built from TRBV11-2 and TRBJ2-7; D gene unclear. The ends were cut back, 5 bases at V and 2 bases at J, with 13 bases in the middle. Germline-derived CDR1 and CDR2 are SGHAT and FQNNGV. The CDR3 length is 14 residues.

This clone was detected only a few times. The genes are TRBV29-1 and TRBJ1-1; no firm D call. The CDR3 is 12 amino acids. From germline, CDR1 is SQVTM and CDR2 ANQGSEA. The V end lost 2 bases, the J end lost 8 bases, and 12 bases lay between the germline ends. CDR3 DNA: TGCAGCGTTGAACCAAGCGCCAACGAAGCTTTCTTT. Protein: CSVEPSANEAFF.

This clone was recorded only once. The chain has TRBV29-1 and TRBJ1-2; the D gene is possibly TRBD1 (6 bases). This CDR3 is 13 amino acids long. V shed 6 bases and J shed 2 bases, with 13 bases lying between them. The V gene's germline CDR1 is SQVTM and CDR2 ANQGSEA. DNA for the CDR3: TGCAGCGTGCGACAGGTGATGAACTATGGCTACACCTTC. It encodes CSVRQVMNYGYTF.

There are a few counts of this clone. The chain has TRBV5-4 and TRBJ1-5, with D perhaps matching TRBD1 (5 bases). The CDR3 is 13 residues long. V was trimmed by 5 bases and J by 4 bases, leaving 10 bases between them. The germline V gene encodes CDR1 SGHNT and CDR2 YYREEE (reference sequence). CDR3 nucleotide sequence: TGTGCCAGCAGTCAGGGTCCTAATCAGCCCCAGCATTTT. Protein product: CASSQGPNQPQHF.